This is a list of T cell receptor beta chains from one sample in a study of T cell changes during pregnancy in multiple sclerosis. Produced via immunoSEQ multiplex PCR; TCRdb's table is partial and in-frame only. This table holds over 45,000 clones, around 90% found once. The sequenced sample was CD8+ T cells from peripheral blood mononuclear cells, obtained after pregnancy. The receptors here all came from a female donor with multiple sclerosis, enrolled in a pregnancy study. Both conserved end residues are part of each CDR3. Fields, in order: J gene, V gene, clone size, D gene, CDR3 DNA, CDR3 protein. D genes are given only for firm matches. Where a row states a size, it is once, few, many or the class of an expanded clone; other rows omit it.

>TRBJ2-1|TRBV4-1|once|TRBD2
TGCGCCAGCAGCCAAGGCGGGCGGGAGGACTCCTACAATGAGCAGTTCTTC
CASSQGGREDSYNEQFF
>TRBJ2-7|TRBV6-5|-|TRBD2
TGTGCCAGCAGTCCAGCGGGAGGATCCTACGAGCAGTACTTC
CASSPAGGSYEQYF
>TRBJ1-2|TRBV19|-|-
TGTGCCAGTAGTAGGGGATCCGGGAATGGCTACACCTTC
CASSRGSGNGYTF
>TRBJ2-1|TRBV7-6|-|-
TGTGCCAGCAGCTATTCCCATAGCGGTATCGCCTACAATGAGCAGTTCTTC
CASSYSHSGIAYNEQFF
>TRBJ2-5|TRBV7-6|-|-
TGTGCCAGCAGCTTAGGGTCCCAGGGCCGGGAGACCCAGTACTTC
CASSLGSQGRETQYF
>TRBJ1-5|TRBV4-1|-|-
TGCGCCAGCAGCCAAGTGAAGGAACAGGCTTATAGCAATCAGCCCCAGCATTTT
CASSQVKEQAYSNQPQHF
>TRBJ1-5|TRBV19|once|-
TGTGCCAGTAGACCCCAGGGTACCAGCCATCAGCCCCAGCATTTT
CASRPQGTSHQPQHF
>TRBJ1-5|TRBV6-1|once|-
TGTGCCAGCAGTGAAGCGGAGAATCAGCCCCAGCATTTT
CASSEAENQPQHF
>TRBJ2-1|TRBV6-1|-|TRBD2
TGTGCCAGCAGGCAGCGGGGACCCCACTACAATGAGCAGTTCTTC
CASRQRGPHYNEQFF
>TRBJ1-1|TRBV19|-|-
TGTGCCAGTAGTATAGACCGACGGAGGAACACTGAAGCTTTCTTT
CASSIDRRRNTEAFF
>TRBJ1-2|TRBV6-5|-|-
TGTGCCAGCAGTTACTCGGAGGTCAGGTTAGATGGCTACACCTTC
CASSYSEVRLDGYTF
>TRBJ2-7|TRBV6-5|-|TRBD2
TGTGCCAGCAGTTTCTCGGGACTAGCGGTCTCGCAGCAGTACTTC
CASSFSGLAVSQQYF
>TRBJ2-1|TRBV27|-|-
TGTGCCAGCAGTTTATCTAGTGGGGGGAGCAATGAGCAGTTCTTC
CASSLSSGGSNEQFF
>TRBJ1-1|TRBV25-1|-|TRBD1
TGTGCCAGCAGTGCGACAGGGAGTTTCGCTGAAGCTTTCTTT
CASSATGSFAEAFF
>TRBJ2-1|TRBV2|-|-
TGTGCCAGCACTGAGCGGGCTATCTACAATGAGCAGTTCTTC
CASTERAIYNEQFF
>TRBJ1-2|TRBV27|-|-
TGTGCCAGCAGTTTATTTACCCCAACAGCCGACTACGACTATGGCTACACCTTC
CASSLFTPTADYDYGYTF
>TRBJ1-1|TRBV5-1|-|-
TGCGCCAGCAGCTTGGTGCGGGACACTGAAGCTTTCTTT
CASSLVRDTEAFF
>TRBJ2-3|TRBV27|-|-
TGTGCCAGCAGTTTGCAGACAACTCAATCTAGCACAGATACGCAGTATTTT
CASSLQTTQSSTDTQYF
>TRBJ2-3|TRBV6-6|-|-
TGTGCCAGCACAAAGCGCACAGATACGCAGTATTTT
CASTKRTDTQYF
>TRBJ2-7|TRBV5-1|-|-
TGCGCCAGCAGCGCGGGACGGAATCGATACGAGCAGTACTTC
CASSAGRNRYEQYF
>TRBJ1-2|TRBV19|-|-
TGTGCCAGTAGTATCACCCCGACTGGTCGAGTTTTC
CASSITPTGRVF
>TRBJ1-1|TRBV18|-|-
TGTGCCAGCTCACCCTATGGACAAGCAGGGCGGAACACTGAAGCTTTCTTT
CASSPYGQAGRNTEAFF
>TRBJ2-6|TRBV6-5|once|-
TGTGCCAGCAGTTCATCTGGGGCCAACGTCCTGACTTTC
CASSSSGANVLTF
>TRBJ2-1|TRBV10-1|-|TRBD2
TGCGCCAGCAGCACTAGCGGGAGGGGATACAATGAGCAGTTCTTC
CASSTSGRGYNEQFF
>TRBJ1-2|TRBV7-2|-|-
TGTGCCAGCAGCTTATTTGGGTTCTTCTCGGGCTATGGCTACACCTTC
CASSLFGFFSGYGYTF
>TRBJ1-5|TRBV29-1|-|-
TGCAGCGTTGTTCTAGGGGGTGGTCAGCCCCAGCATTTT
CSVVLGGGQPQHF
>TRBJ1-1|TRBV4-3|-|-
TGCGCCAGCAGCCAAGATAATAAGCACCAGAACACTGAAGCTTTCTTT
CASSQDNKHQNTEAFF
>TRBJ1-1|TRBV27|-|-
TGTGCCAGCAGTTTTGGCACAGGAGAACGTGAAGCTTTCTTT
CASSFGTGEREAFF
>TRBJ1-2|TRBV7-3|once|TRBD1
TGTGCCAGCAGCTTAACGGGGGACAGCAACTATGGCTACACCTTC
CASSLTGDSNYGYTF